The rows below give T cell receptor beta chains drawn from one sample of a study of blood T cell repertoires in COVID-19. TCRdb's table, derived via immunoSEQ multiplex PCR, lists solely in-frame clones and lacks some. The sample lists some 110,000 clones; roughly 84% were seen once. The sample taken for sequencing was peripheral blood. The receptors shown here come from a man aged 40-55 years with acute or convalescent COVID-19. CDR3s include the opening cysteine and the closing phenylalanine or tryptophan. A D gene is named only where the DNA matches it firmly. Size is omitted from some rows. Given values are once, few, many or a class for expanded clones.

size: -; D: TRBD2; V: TRBV28; J: TRBJ2-1; DNA: TGTGCCAGCAGTTTTACCCGGGAGGCTAGGGGGCAGTTCTTC; CDR3: CASSFTREARGQFF
size: -; D: -; V: TRBV28; J: TRBJ1-5; DNA: TGTGCCAGCAGTTCCCGGAGGAGGCATCAGCCCCAGCATTTT; CDR3: CASSSRRRHQPQHF
size: -; D: TRBD1; V: TRBV10-1; J: TRBJ2-7; DNA: TGCGCCAGCAGTGGGGGAGGACAGGGCGCCTACGAGCAGTACTTC; CDR3: CASSGGGQGAYEQYF
size: -; D: -; V: TRBV7-2; J: TRBJ2-3; DNA: TGTGCCAGCAGCCCCCGCGGTAGCGAACTAAGCACAGATACGCAGTATTTT; CDR3: CASSPRGSELSTDTQYF
size: -; D: TRBD1; V: TRBV6-5; J: TRBJ1-5; DNA: TGTGCCAGCAGTCCGGACAGGGGAGGCAATCAGCCCCAGCATTTT; CDR3: CASSPDRGGNQPQHF
size: -; D: -; V: TRBV10-3; J: TRBJ1-5; DNA: TGTGCCATCAGTGAGTCCCGTGGACAGTTCAATCAGCCCCAGCATTTT; CDR3: CAISESRGQFNQPQHF
size: -; D: TRBD2; V: TRBV2; J: TRBJ2-2; DNA: TGTGCCAGCACAAGAAGGACTAGCTACACCGGGGAGCTGTTTTTT; CDR3: CASTRRTSYTGELFF
size: -; D: -; V: TRBV21-1; J: TRBJ1-6; DNA: TGTGCCAGCAGCAGGGACCCCACAGGGGGCTCCTATAATTCACCCCTCCACTTT; CDR3: CASSRDPTGGSYNSPLHF
size: few; D: -; V: TRBV11-3; J: TRBJ2-3; DNA: TGTGCCAGCAGCTTAGGGGGACTAGATACGCAGTATTTT; CDR3: CASSLGGLDTQYF
size: -; D: TRBD2; V: TRBV28; J: TRBJ2-1; DNA: TGTGCCAGCAGTTTGAGAGGACTAGCGTCGCGGGGAGAGCAGTTCTTC; CDR3: CASSLRGLASRGEQFF
size: -; D: -; V: TRBV24-1; J: TRBJ2-3; DNA: TGTGCCACCAGTGGGCCCGGGGGAGCAGATACGCAGTATTTT; CDR3: CATSGPGGADTQYF
size: -; D: TRBD2; V: TRBV3-1/TRBV3-2; J: TRBJ2-7; DNA: TGTGCCAGCAGCCACGGGACTAGCGGGAGCCCCGAGCAGTACTTC; CDR3: CASSHGTSGSPEQYF
size: -; D: -; V: TRBV5-5; J: TRBJ1-1; DNA: TGTGCCAGCAGCTGGGCTGGACAGGAAGCTTTCTTT; CDR3: CASSWAGQEAFF
size: -; D: TRBD2; V: TRBV4-1; J: TRBJ2-5; DNA: TGCGCCAGCAGCCAAAAAATCCAGCGGGAGGACCGCACGCGTTGGGAGACCCAGTACTTC; CDR3: CASSQKIQREDRTRWETQYF
size: -; D: TRBD2; V: TRBV18; J: TRBJ2-7; DNA: TGTGCCAGCTCACAACAGACCAGCGGGGGATACGAGCAGTACTTC; CDR3: CASSQQTSGGYEQYF
size: -; D: -; V: TRBV28; J: TRBJ1-1; DNA: TGTGCCAGTACAGGGTGGAACACTGAAGCTTTCTTT; CDR3: CASTGWNTEAFF
size: -; D: TRBD1; V: TRBV6-4; J: TRBJ1-2; DNA: TGTGCCAGCAGTGATATTCCGGGACAGGGATCCTATGGCTACACCTTC; CDR3: CASSDIPGQGSYGYTF
size: -; D: TRBD1; V: TRBV5-1; J: TRBJ2-1; DNA: TGCGCCAGCAGACCTCCCGGGACAGGCTCCTACAATGAGCAGTTCTTC; CDR3: CASRPPGTGSYNEQFF
size: -; D: -; V: TRBV18; J: TRBJ1-1; DNA: TGTGCCAGCTCTCCTATGGAGGGGACGAACACTGAAGCTTTCTTT; CDR3: CASSPMEGTNTEAFF
size: once; D: -; V: TRBV11-2; J: TRBJ1-2; DNA: TGTGCCAGCAGCTTATCCCAGGTTTACAACTATGGCTACACCTTC; CDR3: CASSLSQVYNYGYTF
size: -; D: -; V: TRBV21-1; J: TRBJ2-1; DNA: TGTGCCAGCAGCAAAGTCGGCGGGAGCTCCTACAATGAGCAGTTCTTC; CDR3: CASSKVGGSSYNEQFF
size: -; D: -; V: TRBV6-5; J: TRBJ1-6; DNA: TGTGCCAGCAGTTACCTCTTCAGCTCCTATAATTCACCCCTCCACTTT; CDR3: CASSYLFSSYNSPLHF
size: -; D: -; V: TRBV3-1/TRBV3-2; J: TRBJ1-3; DNA: TGTGCCAGCAGCCGCAGGATGCTCCGGGGTGGAAACACCATATATTTT; CDR3: CASSRRMLRGGNTIYF
size: -; D: -; V: TRBV27; J: TRBJ2-3; DNA: TGTGCCAGCAGCCTACCGACAGTCTACGGCACAGATACGCAGTATTTT; CDR3: CASSLPTVYGTDTQYF
size: -; D: -; V: TRBV5-1; J: TRBJ1-2; DNA: TGCGCCAGCAGCTTGCGGGGGAAGACTAACTATGGCTACACCTTC; CDR3: CASSLRGKTNYGYTF
size: -; D: -; V: TRBV11-2; J: TRBJ2-7; DNA: TGTGCCAGCAGCCCGACCCGGGTCCGGTCCTACGAGCAGTACTTC; CDR3: CASSPTRVRSYEQYF